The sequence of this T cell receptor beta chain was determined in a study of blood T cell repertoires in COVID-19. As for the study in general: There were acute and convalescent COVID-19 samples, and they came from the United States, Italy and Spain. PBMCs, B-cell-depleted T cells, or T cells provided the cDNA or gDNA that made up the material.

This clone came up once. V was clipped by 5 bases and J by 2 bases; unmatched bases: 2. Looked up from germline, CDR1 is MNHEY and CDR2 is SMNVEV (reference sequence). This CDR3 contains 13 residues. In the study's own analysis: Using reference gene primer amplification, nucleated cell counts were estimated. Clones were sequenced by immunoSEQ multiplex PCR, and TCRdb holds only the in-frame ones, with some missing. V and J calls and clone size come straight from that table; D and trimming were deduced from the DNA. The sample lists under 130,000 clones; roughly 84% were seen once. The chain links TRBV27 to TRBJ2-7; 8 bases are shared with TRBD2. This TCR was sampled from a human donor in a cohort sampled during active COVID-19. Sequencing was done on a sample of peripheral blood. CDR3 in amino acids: CASSPGLAYEQYF. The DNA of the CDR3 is TGTGCCAGCAGTCCGGGACTAGCCTACGAGCAGTACTTC.